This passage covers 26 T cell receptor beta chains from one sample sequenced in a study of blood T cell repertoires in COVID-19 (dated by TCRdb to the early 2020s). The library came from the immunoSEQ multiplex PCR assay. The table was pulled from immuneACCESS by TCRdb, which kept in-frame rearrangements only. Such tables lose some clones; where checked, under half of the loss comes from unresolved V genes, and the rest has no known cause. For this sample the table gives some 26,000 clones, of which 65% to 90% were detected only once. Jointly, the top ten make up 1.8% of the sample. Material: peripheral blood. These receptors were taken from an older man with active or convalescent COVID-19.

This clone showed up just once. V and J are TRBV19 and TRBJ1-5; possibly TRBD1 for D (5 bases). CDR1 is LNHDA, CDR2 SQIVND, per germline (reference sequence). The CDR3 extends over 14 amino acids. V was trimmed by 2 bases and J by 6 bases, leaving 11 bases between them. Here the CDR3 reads CASSIMQGGQPQHF. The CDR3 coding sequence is TGTGCCAGTAGTATAATGCAGGGAGGTCAGCCCCAGCATTTT.

DNA for the CDR3: TGCGCCAGCAGTCAATCCAGACAGGGGAGTTTCTCTGGGGCCAACGTCCTGACTTTC. This codes for CASSQSRQGSFSGANVLTF. The chain is built from TRBV23-1 and TRBJ2-6, with TRBD1 identical over 8 bases. TRBV23-1 is filed as an ORF, its function uncertain. Losses at the gene ends were 0 bases for V and 0 bases for J; bases not matched to a gene: 7. The CDR3 is 19 residues long.

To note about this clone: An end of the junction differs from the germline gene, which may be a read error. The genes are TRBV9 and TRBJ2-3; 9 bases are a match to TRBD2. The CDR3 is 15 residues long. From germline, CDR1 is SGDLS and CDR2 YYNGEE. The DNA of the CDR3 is TGTGCCAGCAGCGTCACCGGGACTAGCAGAGATACGCAGTATTTT. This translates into CASSVTGTSRDTQYF.

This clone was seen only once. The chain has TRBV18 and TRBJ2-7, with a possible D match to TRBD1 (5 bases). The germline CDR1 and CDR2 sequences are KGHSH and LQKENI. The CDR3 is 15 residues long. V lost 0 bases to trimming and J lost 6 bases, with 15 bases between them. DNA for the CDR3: TGTGCCAGCTCACCACCGGACCGACAGCCCAGCGAGCAGTACTTC. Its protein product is CASSPPDRQPSEQYF. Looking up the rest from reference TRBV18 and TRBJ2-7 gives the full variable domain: NAGVMQNPRHLVRRRGQEARLRCSPMKGHSHVYWYRQLPEEGLKFMVYLQKENIIDESGMPKERFSAEFPKEGPSILRIQQVVRGDSAAYFCASSPPDRQPSEQYFGPGTRLTVT.

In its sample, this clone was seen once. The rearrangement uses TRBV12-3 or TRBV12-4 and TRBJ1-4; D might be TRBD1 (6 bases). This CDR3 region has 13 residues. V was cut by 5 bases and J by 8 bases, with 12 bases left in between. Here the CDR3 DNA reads TGTGCCAGCAGTGTGGGCACAGGGGAAAAACTGTTTTTT. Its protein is CASSVGTGEKLFF.

Here the CDR3 DNA reads TGTGCCAGCAGTCGGGGGTCCTACAATGAGCAGTTCTTC. Translating gives CASSRGSYNEQFF. The rearrangement uses TRBV9 and TRBJ2-1; D may be TRBD2 (6 bases). The CDR3 loop spans 13 amino acids. Germline-derived CDR1 and CDR2 are SGDLS and YYNGEE. V was shortened by 5 bases and J by 1 base, with 7 bases between the two germline ends.

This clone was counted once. In DNA, the CDR3 is TGTGCCAGCGACGATGGGAGGGGGGGCTACGAGCAGTACTTC. Translating it yields CASDDGRGGYEQYF. The J gene is TRBJ2-7, the V gene TRBV3-1 (or the pseudogene TRBV3-2); D may be TRBD2 (7 bases). Trimming shortened V by 8 bases and J by 3 bases, and 17 bases separated the two germline ends. Germline loops: CDR1 LGHDT, CDR2 YNNKEL (reference sequence). The length of the CDR3 is 14 residues.

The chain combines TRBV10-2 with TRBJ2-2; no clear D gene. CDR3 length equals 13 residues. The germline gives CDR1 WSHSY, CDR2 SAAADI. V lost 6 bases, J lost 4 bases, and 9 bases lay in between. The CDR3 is CASRSVRTGELFF. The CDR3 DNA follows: TGCGCCAGCAGGTCAGTTCGCACCGGGGAGCTGTTTTTT.

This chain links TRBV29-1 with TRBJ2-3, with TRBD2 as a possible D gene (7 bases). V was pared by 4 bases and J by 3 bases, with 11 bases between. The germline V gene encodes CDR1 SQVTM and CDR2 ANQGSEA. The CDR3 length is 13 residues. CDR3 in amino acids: CSVGRGGTDTQYF. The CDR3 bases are TGCAGCGTTGGCAGGGGAGGGACAGATACGCAGTATTTT.

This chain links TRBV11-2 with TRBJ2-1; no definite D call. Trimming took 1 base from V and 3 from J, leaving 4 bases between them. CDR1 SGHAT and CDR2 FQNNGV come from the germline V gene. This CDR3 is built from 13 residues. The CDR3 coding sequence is TGTGCCAGCAGCTTAGCCGGCTACAATGAGCAGTTCTTC. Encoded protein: CASSLAGYNEQFF.

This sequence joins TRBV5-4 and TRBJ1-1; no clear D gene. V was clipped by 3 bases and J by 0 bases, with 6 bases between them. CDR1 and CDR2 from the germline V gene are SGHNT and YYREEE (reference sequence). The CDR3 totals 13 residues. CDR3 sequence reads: CASSWRMNTEAFF. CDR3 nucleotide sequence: TGTGCCAGCAGCTGGAGAATGAACACTGAAGCTTTCTTT.

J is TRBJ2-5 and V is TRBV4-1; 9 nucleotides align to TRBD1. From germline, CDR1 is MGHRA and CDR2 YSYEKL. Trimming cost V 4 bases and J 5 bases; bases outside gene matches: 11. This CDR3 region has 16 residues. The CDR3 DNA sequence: TGCGCCAGCAGCCGTACACAGGGGGCGCTCCGGGAGACCCAGTACTTC. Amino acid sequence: CASSRTQGALRETQYF.

The CDR3: CASSISSRQAQTQFF. Here the CDR3 DNA reads TGTGCCAGTAGTATCAGTTCGAGACAGGCGCAAACGCAGTTCTTC. The J gene is TRBJ2-1, the V gene TRBV19, with D possibly matching TRBD1 (6 bases). The CDR3 covers 15 residues. CDR1 and CDR2 from the germline V gene are LNHDA and SQIVND (reference sequence). V dropped 3 bases and J dropped 12 bases, with 21 bases sitting between them.

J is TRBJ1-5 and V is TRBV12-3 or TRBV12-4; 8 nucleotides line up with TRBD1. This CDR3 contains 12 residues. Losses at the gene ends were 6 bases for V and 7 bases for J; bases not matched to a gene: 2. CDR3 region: CASRAGGQPQHF. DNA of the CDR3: TGTGCCAGCAGGGCAGGGGGCCAGCCCCAGCATTTT.

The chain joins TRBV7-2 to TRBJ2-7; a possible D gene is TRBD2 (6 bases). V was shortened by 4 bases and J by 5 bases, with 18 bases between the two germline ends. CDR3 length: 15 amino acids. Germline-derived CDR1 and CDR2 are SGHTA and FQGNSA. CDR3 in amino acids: CASSSGTVTLDEQYF. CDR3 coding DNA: TGTGCCAGCAGCTCCGGGACTGTCACTCTGGACGAGCAGTACTTC.

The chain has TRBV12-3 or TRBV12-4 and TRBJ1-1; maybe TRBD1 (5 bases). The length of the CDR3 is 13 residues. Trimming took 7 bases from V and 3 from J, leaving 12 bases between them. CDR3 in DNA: TGTGCCAGCACGACCAGACAGTACACTGAAGCTTTCTTT. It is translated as CASTTRQYTEAFF.

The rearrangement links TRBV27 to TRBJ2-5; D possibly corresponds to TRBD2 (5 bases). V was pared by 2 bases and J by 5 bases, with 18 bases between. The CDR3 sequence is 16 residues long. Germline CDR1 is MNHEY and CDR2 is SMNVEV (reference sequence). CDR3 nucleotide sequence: TGTGCCAGCAGTTTACGGGGAGATGGAGCCTGGGAGACCCAGTACTTC. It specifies CASSLRGDGAWETQYF.

The CDR3 coding sequence is TGTGCCAGCAGCTTGGTCGGGACAGGATTAGGCGAGCAGTACTTC. This gives the protein CASSLVGTGLGEQYF. The chain recombines TRBV5-6 with TRBJ2-7; 8 bases match TRBD1. CDR1 and CDR2 from the germline V gene are SGHDT and YYEEEE. Germline trimming cut 0 bases from V and 6 bases from J; bases unmatched to any gene: 8. CDR3 length: 15 residues.

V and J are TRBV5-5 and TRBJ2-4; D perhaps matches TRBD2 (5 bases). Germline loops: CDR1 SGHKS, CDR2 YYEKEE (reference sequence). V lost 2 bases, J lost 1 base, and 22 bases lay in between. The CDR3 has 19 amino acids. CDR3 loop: CASSFSGIGVGSAKNIQYF. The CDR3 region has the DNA TGTGCCAGCAGCTTTTCTGGGATCGGGGTGGGATCGGCCAAAAACATTCAGTACTTC.

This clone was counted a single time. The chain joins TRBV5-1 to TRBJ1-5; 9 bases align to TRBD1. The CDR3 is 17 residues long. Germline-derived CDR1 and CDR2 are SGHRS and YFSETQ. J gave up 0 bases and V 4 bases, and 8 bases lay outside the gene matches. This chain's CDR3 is CASSLGTGIFSNQPQHF. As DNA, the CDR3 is TGCGCCAGCAGCCTCGGGACAGGGATTTTTAGCAATCAGCCCCAGCATTTT.

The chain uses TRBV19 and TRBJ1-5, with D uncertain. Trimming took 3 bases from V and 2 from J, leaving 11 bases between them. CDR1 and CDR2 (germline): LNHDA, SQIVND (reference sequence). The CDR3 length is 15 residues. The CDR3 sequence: CASSIQWGGNQPQHF. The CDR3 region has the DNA TGTGCCAGTAGTATTCAGTGGGGAGGCAATCAGCCCCAGCATTTT.

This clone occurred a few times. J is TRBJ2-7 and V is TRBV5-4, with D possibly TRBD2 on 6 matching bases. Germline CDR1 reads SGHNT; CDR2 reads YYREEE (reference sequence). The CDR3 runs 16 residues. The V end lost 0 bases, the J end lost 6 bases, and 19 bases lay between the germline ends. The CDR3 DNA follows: TGTGCCAGCAGCTTGGGAGGCCGGGGGAAACTCTCCGAGCAGTACTTC. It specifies CASSLGGRGKLSEQYF. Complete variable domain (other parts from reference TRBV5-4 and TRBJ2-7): ETGVTQSPTHLIKTRGQQVTLRCSSQSGHNTVSWYQQALGQGPQFIFQYYREEENGRGNFPPRFSGLQFPNYSSELNVNALELDDSALYLCASSLGGRGKLSEQYFGPGTRLTVT.

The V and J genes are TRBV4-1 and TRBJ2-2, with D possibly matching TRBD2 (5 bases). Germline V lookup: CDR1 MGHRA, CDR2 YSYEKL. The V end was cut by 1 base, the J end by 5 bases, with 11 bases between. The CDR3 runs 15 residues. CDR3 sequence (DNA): TGCGCCAGCAGCCAAGGGCTAGCAAGGACCGGGGAGCTGTTTTTT. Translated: CASSQGLARTGELFF.

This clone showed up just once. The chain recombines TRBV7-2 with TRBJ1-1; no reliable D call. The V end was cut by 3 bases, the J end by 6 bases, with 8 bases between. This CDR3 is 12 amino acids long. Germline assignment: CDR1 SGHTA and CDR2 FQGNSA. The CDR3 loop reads CASSFRFPEAFF. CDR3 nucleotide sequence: TGTGCCAGCAGCTTTCGTTTCCCTGAAGCTTTCTTT.

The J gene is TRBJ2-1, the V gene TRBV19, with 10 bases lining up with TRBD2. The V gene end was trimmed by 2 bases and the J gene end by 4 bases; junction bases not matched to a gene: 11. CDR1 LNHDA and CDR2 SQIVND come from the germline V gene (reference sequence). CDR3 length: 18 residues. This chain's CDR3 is CASSISGSGGAPYNEQFF. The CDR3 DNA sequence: TGTGCCAGTAGTATATCGGGGAGCGGGGGGGCCCCTTACAATGAGCAGTTCTTC.

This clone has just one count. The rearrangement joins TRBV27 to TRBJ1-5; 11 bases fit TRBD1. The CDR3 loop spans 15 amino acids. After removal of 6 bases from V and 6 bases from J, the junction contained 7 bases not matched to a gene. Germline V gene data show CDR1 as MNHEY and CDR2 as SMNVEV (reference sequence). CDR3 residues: CASSPGQGVSQPQHF. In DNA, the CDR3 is TGTGCCAGCAGCCCGGGACAGGGGGTCAGTCAGCCCCAGCATTTT.